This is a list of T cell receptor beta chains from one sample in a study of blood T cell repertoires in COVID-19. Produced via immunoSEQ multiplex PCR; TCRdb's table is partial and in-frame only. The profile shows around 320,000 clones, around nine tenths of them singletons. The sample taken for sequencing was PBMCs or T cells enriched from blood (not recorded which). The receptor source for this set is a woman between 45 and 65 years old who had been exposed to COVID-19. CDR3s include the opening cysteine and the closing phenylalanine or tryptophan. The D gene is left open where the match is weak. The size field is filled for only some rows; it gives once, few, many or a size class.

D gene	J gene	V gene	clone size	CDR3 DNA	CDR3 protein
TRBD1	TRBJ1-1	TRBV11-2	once	TGTGCCAGCAGCTTCCGGGACAGGTTGAACACTGAAGCTTTCTTT	CASSFRDRLNTEAFF
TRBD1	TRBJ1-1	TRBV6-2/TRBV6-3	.	TGTGCCAGCAGTTACTCAGGGACAGACATGAACACTGAAGCTTTCTTT	CASSYSGTDMNTEAFF
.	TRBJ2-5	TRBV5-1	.	TGCGCCAGCAGCTCTTGGACAGGGACTATGTCCGTGGAGACCCAGTACTTC	CASSSWTGTMSVETQYF
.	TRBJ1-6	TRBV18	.	TGTGCCAGCTCATCCCGGGAATCAGATTCACCCCTCCACTTT	CASSSRESDSPLHF
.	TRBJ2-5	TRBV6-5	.	TGTGCCAGCAGTAGGGCCAGGGGTAGAGAGACCCAGTACTTC	CASSRARGRETQYF
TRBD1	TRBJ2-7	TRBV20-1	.	TGCAGTGCTTGGGACAGCTACGAGCAGTACTTC	CSAWDSYEQYF
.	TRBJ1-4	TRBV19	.	TGTGCCAGTACCGTGACTCGTAGGGGTAATGAAAAACTGTTTTTT	CASTVTRRGNEKLFF
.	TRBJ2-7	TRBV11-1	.	TGTGCCAGCAGCTCACCGGGAGTCAACTACGAGCAGTACTTC	CASSSPGVNYEQYF
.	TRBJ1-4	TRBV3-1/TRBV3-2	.	TGTGCCAGCACAGAGACGGCGGGTTATGAAAAACTGTTTTTT	CASTETAGYEKLFF
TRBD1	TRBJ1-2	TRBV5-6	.	TGTGCCAGCGGCCTCGGGACAGGCTATGGCTACACCTTC	CASGLGTGYGYTF
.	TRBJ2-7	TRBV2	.	TGTGCCAGCAGTGAAGATGGGCCGGCCCTGAACCACGAGCAGTACTTC	CASSEDGPALNHEQYF
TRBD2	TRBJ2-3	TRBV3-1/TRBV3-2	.	TGTGCCAGCAGCTTGCGCGGGGGAACTAGCACAGATACGCAGTATTTT	CASSLRGGTSTDTQYF
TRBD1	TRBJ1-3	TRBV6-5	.	TGTGCCAGCAGCTCCGGGACAGGGGCCGGAAACACCATATATTTT	CASSSGTGAGNTIYF
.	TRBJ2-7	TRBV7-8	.	TGTGCCAGCAGCTTAAGTTCAGGGTCCGTCCGGCACGAGCAGTACTTC	CASSLSSGSVRHEQYF
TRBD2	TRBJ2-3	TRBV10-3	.	TGTGCCATCAGTGAAAGGTCTAGCGGGGGCACAGATACGCAGTATTTT	CAISERSSGGTDTQYF
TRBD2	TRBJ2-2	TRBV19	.	TGTGCCAGTAGTATAGAACCCGGGGTAGCGGGGGGTACAAGGACCGGGGAGCTGTTTTTT	CASSIEPGVAGGTRTGELFF
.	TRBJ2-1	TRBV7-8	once	TGTGCCAGCAGCTTAGATCCGTCAGTCAACAATGAGCAGTTCTTC	CASSLDPSVNNEQFF
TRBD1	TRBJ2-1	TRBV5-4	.	TGTGCCAGCAGCTTAACAGGGGGCGTTGAGCAGTTCTTC	CASSLTGGVEQFF
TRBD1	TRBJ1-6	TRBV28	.	TGTGCCAGCAGTGCAAACCTACAGGGGGCGAGACTTAATTCACCCCTCCACTTT	CASSANLQGARLNSPLHF
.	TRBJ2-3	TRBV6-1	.	TGTGCCAGCAGTGAACGCGGGCAGAGGGCAGATACGCAGTATTTT	CASSERGQRADTQYF
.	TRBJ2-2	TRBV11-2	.	TGTGCCAGCAGCTTAAGGCTAGTAGGCACCGGGGAGCTGTTTTTT	CASSLRLVGTGELFF
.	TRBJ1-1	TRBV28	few	TGTGCCAGCAGCCTGACAGAAGAAGCTTTCTTT	CASSLTEEAFF
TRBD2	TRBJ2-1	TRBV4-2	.	TGTGCCAGCAGCCAAGATATGGGAGCGGGGGGCGGCTACAATGAGCAGTTCTTC	CASSQDMGAGGGYNEQFF
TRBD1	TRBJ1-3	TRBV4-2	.	TGTGCCAGCAGCCAGGACAGGGAGTCTGGAAACACCATATATTTT	CASSQDRESGNTIYF
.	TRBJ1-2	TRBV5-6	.	TGTGCCAGCAGCTCCCGACCGATGACCGGAGGGGGCTACACCTTC	CASSSRPMTGGGYTF
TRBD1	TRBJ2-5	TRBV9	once	TGTGCCAGCAGCGTGAACTCAGGGGGCCAAGAGACCCAGTACTTC	CASSVNSGGQETQYF
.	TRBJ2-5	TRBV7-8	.	TGTGCCAGCAGCTTTGGACAACAAGAGACCCAGTACTTC	CASSFGQQETQYF
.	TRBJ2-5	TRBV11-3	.	TGTGCCAGCAGCCTCGGAGGCGGGGGCGAGAAGACCCAGTACTTC	CASSLGGGGEKTQYF
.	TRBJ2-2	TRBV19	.	TGTGCCAGTAGTACCAACAGGGCCGTCAACACCGGGGAGCTGTTTTTT	CASSTNRAVNTGELFF